These 20 T cell receptor beta chains share one sample of origin, sequenced in a study of Graves' ophthalmopathy and Graves' hyperthyroidism. The sequenced template was RNA, covering the TCR beta CDR3 region. The first-round RT-PCR employed HTBI primers together with the Qiagen OneStep RT-PCR kit. A multiplex PCR was then performed as the second round. TCRdb ran MiXCR on the multiplex PCR reads and lists one entry per CDR3 protein. Among 600,000 to 950,000 distinct CDR3 sequences listed, 40% were seen once. Sequencing used peripheral blood. Every receptor here comes from an adult man with Graves' ophthalmopathy.

The rearrangement joins TRBV7-9 to TRBJ1-5; 9 nucleotides agree with TRBD1. Germline trimming cut 5 bases from V and 2 bases from J; bases unmatched to any gene: 10. This CDR3 region has 17 residues. Germline-derived CDR1 and CDR2 are SEHNR and FQNEAQ (reference sequence). The CDR3 coding sequence is TGTGCCAGCAGCCGAGCAACAGGGGGCGCGGGCAATCAGCCCCAGCATTTT. Translating gives CASSRATGGAGNQPQHF. Combining the CDR3 with reference TRBV7-9 and TRBJ1-5 gives the whole variable domain DTGVSQNPRHKITKRGQNVTFRCDPISEHNRLYWYRQTLGQGPEFLTYFQNEAQLEKSRLLSDRFSAERPKGSFSTLEIQRTEQGDSAMYLCASSRATGGAGNQPQHFGDGTRLSIL.

CDR3 in amino acids: CASSQTRQGHNTGELFF. Here the CDR3 DNA reads TGTGCCAGCAGCCAGACGAGACAGGGACATAACACCGGGGAGCTGTTTTTT. The chain has TRBV25-1 and TRBJ2-2; 7 bases match TRBD1. This CDR3 region has 17 residues. J was trimmed by 2 bases and V by 6 bases; bases with no gene match: 12. Looked up from germline, CDR1 is MGHDK and CDR2 is SYGVNS.

In its sample, this clonotype was seen once. V and J are TRBV29-1 and TRBJ1-1; a weak D match, TRBD1 (5 bases). Trimming pared 6 bases from V and 1 base from J, leaving 18 bases between. The V gene's germline CDR1 is SQVTM and CDR2 ANQGSEA. The CDR3 length is 15 residues. The CDR3 region is CSVSNSLDRNTEAFF. CDR3 DNA: TGCAGCGTCAGCAATAGTTTAGACAGGAACACTGAAGCTTTCTTT.

This clonotype showed up many times. The chain links TRBV29-1 to TRBJ1-6, with no clear D. This CDR3 has 12 amino acids. Germline V gives CDR1 SQVTM, CDR2 ANQGSEA. The V end lost 4 bases, the J end lost 7 bases, and 8 bases lay between the germline ends. The CDR3 DNA is TGCAGCGTTGGCGGAAACAATTCACCCCTCCACTTT. Protein: CSVGGNNSPLHF.

Of note for this clonotype: Germline and junction disagree at one end, which may indicate a read error. This rearrangement joins TRBV10-2 to TRBJ1-4; D possibly corresponds to TRBD1 (6 bases). Germline V gene sequence: CDR1 WSHSY, CDR2 SAAADI. CDR3 length: 14 residues. In DNA form, the CDR3 reads TGTGCCAGCAGAGTGGCAGGGGATAATGAAAAACTGTTTTTT. This gives the protein CASRVAGDNEKLFF.

This clonotype was observed once. Mismatch with germline at one junction end may stem from a read error. CDR3 sequence reads: CAISGDRVTYEQYF. The CDR3 DNA reads TGTGCCATCAGTGGGGACAGGGTTACCTACGAGCAGTACTTC. This chain joins TRBV25-1 and TRBJ2-7; 9 bases match TRBD1. Looked up from germline, CDR1 is MGHDK and CDR2 is SYGVNS. The CDR3 has 14 residues.

For this clonotype: At one end, the junction sequence differs from germline, possibly due to a read error. The V call is TRBV5-6, the J call TRBJ1-5; D unresolved. Germline V gene sequence: CDR1 SGHDT, CDR2 YYEEEE. CDR3 length: 15 residues. CDR3 DNA sequence: TGTGCTAGCAGCTTGGGCTCTTCACGGACTCAGCCCCAGCATTTT. This translates into CASSLGSSRTQPQHF.

This chain connects TRBV14 to TRBJ1-2, with a weak D call TRBD1 (6 bases). In germline, CDR1 is SGHDN, CDR2 FVKESK. V was cut by 8 bases and J by 8 bases, with 18 bases left in between. CDR3 size: 13 residues. Here the CDR3 reads CASSPSGQQGYTF. DNA of the CDR3: TGTGCCAGCTCACCTTCAGGACAGCAAGGCTACACCTTC.

The rearrangement joins TRBV6-1 to TRBJ2-5; 9 nucleotides align to TRBD1. The V and J ends lost 5 bases and 1 base, in that order; junction bases with no gene match: 11. This CDR3 region has 17 residues. The germline V gene has CDR1 MNHNS and CDR2 SASEGT. The CDR3 DNA reads as TGTGCCAGCAGTTTTGAAACAGGGGGCGGTCCCCAAGAGACCCAGTACTTC. It encodes CASSFETGGGPQETQYF.

The table lists this clonotype with a count of one. The junction and the germline gene differ at one end; a read error may be behind it. The chain combines TRBV10-2 with TRBJ1-4; D unresolved. Germline values: CDR1 WSHSY, CDR2 SAAADI. This CDR3 region has 15 residues. The chain's CDR3 is CASSDSERADEKLFF. The CDR3, as DNA: TGTGCCAGCAGTGACTCAGAGAGGGCGGATGAAAAACTGTTTTTT.

This clonotype has ten or more counts. The rearrangement joins TRBV7-8 to TRBJ2-6; D not certain. Trimming left V 2 bases short and J 0 bases short, with 8 bases between. The CDR3 spans 16 residues. CDR1 is SGHVS and CDR2 is FQNEAQ in the germline V gene. The CDR3 DNA reads as TGTGCCAGCAGCTTACGTTACCTCTCTGGGGCCAACGTCCTGACTTTC. As protein: CASSLRYLSGANVLTF.

J is TRBJ1-1 and V is TRBV25-1; the match to TRBD1 covers 8 bases. This CDR3 is 14 amino acids long. Per germline, CDR1 MGHDK and CDR2 SYGVNS. V shed 3 bases, J shed 6 bases, and the junction held 6 bases outside the gene matches. CDR3 protein: CASSDGQGRAEAFF. CDR3 coding DNA: TGTGCCAGCAGTGACGGACAGGGTAGGGCTGAAGCTTTCTTT.

The chain employs TRBV20-1 and TRBJ2-7; D is uncertain. V was cut by 5 bases and J by 0 bases, with 17 bases left in between. Germline V CDR1 and CDR2: DFQATT, SNEGSKA (reference sequence). The CDR3 covers 15 residues. CDR3 amino acids: CSAWSVAPSSYEQYF. The DNA for the CDR3 is TGCAGTGCTTGGTCTGTAGCACCGAGCTCCTACGAGCAGTACTTC.

The J gene is TRBJ2-7, the V gene TRBV28; 9 nucleotides agree with TRBD1. Per the germline V gene, CDR1 is MDHEN and CDR2 is SYDVKM. The CDR3 has 11 residues. V shed 4 bases and J 12 bases; nucleotides not matched to a gene: 4. The CDR3 coding sequence is TGTGCCAGCAGTTCTAACAGGGGGCGGTACTTC. As protein: CASSSNRGRYF.

This clonotype has more than one count but fewer than ten. The chain combines TRBV28 with TRBJ1-4; D is perhaps TRBD1 (6 bases). Between the trimmed V and J ends, which lost 8 bases and 8 bases, there was a span of 18 bases. The CDR3 extends over 14 amino acids. Germline V lookup: CDR1 MDHEN, CDR2 SYDVKM. DNA of the CDR3: TGTGCCAGCTTTGGGGGCGTGACGCGAGAAAAACTGTTTTTT. Translating gives CASFGGVTREKLFF. Combining the CDR3 with reference TRBV28 and TRBJ1-4 gives the whole variable domain DVKVTQSSRYLVKRTGEKVFLECVQDMDHENMFWYRQDPGLGLRLIYFSYDVKMKEKGDIPEGYSVSREKKERFSLILESASTNQTSMYLCASFGGVTREKLFFGSGTQLSVL.

The gene calls are TRBV10-3 and TRBJ2-6, with 8 bases identical to TRBD2. Germline V gene sequence: CDR1 ENHRY, CDR2 SYGVKD. V lost 7 bases to trimming and J lost 4 bases; unmatched junction nucleotides: 9. The CDR3 runs to 16 residues. CDR3 sequence reads: CAINREGDTGANVLTF. Written as DNA, the CDR3 is TGTGCCATCAATCGGGAGGGAGACACCGGGGCCAACGTCCTGACTTTC.

V usage is TRBV20-1 and J usage is TRBJ1-5, with D perhaps matching TRBD1 (5 bases). The CDR3 is 14 amino acids. With 0 bases removed from V and 6 bases from J, the gap between germline ends came to 12 bases. Germline CDR1 DFQATT, CDR2 SNEGSKA (reference sequence). CDR3 bases: TGCAGTGCTAGAGATGTGCAGGGTAGTCAGCCCCAGCATTTT. Translating it yields CSARDVQGSQPQHF.

This chain joins TRBV25-1 and TRBJ1-4; D uncertain. The CDR3 runs to 13 residues. V shed 4 bases and J shed 5 bases, with 8 bases lying between them. CDR1 MGHDK and CDR2 SYGVNS come from the germline V gene. The CDR3 spells CASSVSRNEKLFF. In DNA, the CDR3 is TGTGCCAGCAGTGTTTCTCGAAATGAAAAACTGTTTTTT.

The chain is built from TRBV19 and TRBJ1-2; 7 bases are shared with TRBD1. Losses at the gene ends were 5 bases for V and 6 bases for J; bases not matched to a gene: 9. The V gene's germline CDR1 is LNHDA and CDR2 SQIVND (reference sequence). This CDR3 contains 14 residues. CDR3 protein: CASSPPRGVDGYTF. The CDR3 nucleotides read TGTGCCAGTAGTCCCCCCAGGGGGGTGGATGGCTACACCTTC.

The genes are TRBV11-1 and TRBJ2-5, with TRBD2 matching over 13 bases. After removal of 6 bases from V and 5 bases from J, the junction contained 6 bases not matched to a gene. Germline V gene sequence: CDR1 SGHAT, CDR2 FQDESV (reference sequence). The CDR3 extends over 15 amino acids. CDR3 nucleotide sequence: TGTGCCAGCAGTCACGGACTAGCGGGAGTGGAGACCCAGTACTTC. This translates into CASSHGLAGVETQYF. Looking up the rest from reference TRBV11-1 and TRBJ2-5 gives the full variable domain: EAEVAQSPRYKITEKSQAVAFWCDPISGHATLYWYRQILGQGPELLVQFQDESVVDDSQLPKDRFSAERLKGVDSTLKIQPAELGDSAMYLCASSHGLAGVETQYFGPGTRLLVL.